These T cell receptor beta chains were read from a single sample in a study of CD8+CD57+ T cells in acquired aplastic anemia. TCRdb independently ran MiXCR on the reads; one entry per CDR3 protein. The sample has roughly 150,000 distinct CDR3 sequences; approximately 40% are singletons. Sequenced sample: sorted CD4+, CD8+, or CD8+CD57+ T cells (not recorded which) from PBMCs. The receptors here all came from a human donor in good health. The CDR3 runs from the conserved cysteine through the conserved F or W. The D gene is left open where the match is weak.

v_call cdr3_length d_call cdr3_aa
TRBV2 14 - CASIRETPNTEAFF
TRBV10-1 13 - CASSDLDSYEQYF
TRBV10-3 13 - CAISVSGTSGNTF
TRBV19 13 TRBD2 CASRLAGGGAQYF
TRBV9 16 - CASSPGPSDGPYEQYF
TRBV9 14 TRBD1 CASSSWTGPNEQFF
TRBV19 14 - CASSMGVAGNTIYF
TRBV2 14 - CASSGVNSNQPQHF
TRBV3-1 13 TRBD1 CASSPPDRAGAFF
TRBV5-1 16 - CASSLRGKGEGSPLHF
TRBV5-1 16 TRBD1 CASSSMGQISGNTIYF
TRBV6-4 15 TRBD2 CASSVRGSKSYEQYF
TRBV5-4 15 TRBD2 CASSLSGGNTGELFF
TRBV12-3/TRBV12-4 14 TRBD2 CASSPKAGIYEQFF
TRBV7-9 13 - CASSGQQPTEAFF
TRBV4-1 16 TRBD2 CASSQPTSGRGNEQFF
TRBV10-3 16 TRBD2 CAIRTGTSGSLHGQFF
TRBV20-1 15 TRBD2 CSAHKTSGLSYEQYF
TRBV9 17 - CASSPGGSGGVLNEQFF
TRBV28 14 TRBD2 CASRPTSASYEQYF
TRBV6-1 14 - CASNLGGGSQPQHF
TRBV19 16 TRBD2 CASSRTASGSFDEQFF